This T cell receptor beta chain emerged from a study of T cell responses to AZD1222 COVID-19 vaccine. Findings and limits, study-wide: Spike regions recognized by vaccine-associated CD4 TCRs spanned the protein, led by 160-218 and 743-854.

Sequencing used immunoSEQ multiplex PCR; TCRdb keeps in-frame clones, though not all of them. The repertoire holds 100,000 or so clones, with 70% to 90% as singletons. In regard to this clone: Its antigen is as yet unknown.

CDR1 and CDR2 from the germline V gene are SGHNT and YENEEA. The CDR3 runs 13 residues. The V segment lost 4 bases and the J segment 7 bases; nucleotides outside the gene matches: 5. Sequenced here: peripheral blood, sampled on day 0 of AZD1222 vaccination. The chain couples TRBV11-3 to TRBJ2-5, with 8 bases aligning to TRBD2. The receptor was isolated from an adult in good health. The CDR3 sequence is CASSSSREGTQYF. The DNA for the CDR3 is TGTGCCAGCAGCTCAAGCCGGGAGGGGACCCAGTACTTC.